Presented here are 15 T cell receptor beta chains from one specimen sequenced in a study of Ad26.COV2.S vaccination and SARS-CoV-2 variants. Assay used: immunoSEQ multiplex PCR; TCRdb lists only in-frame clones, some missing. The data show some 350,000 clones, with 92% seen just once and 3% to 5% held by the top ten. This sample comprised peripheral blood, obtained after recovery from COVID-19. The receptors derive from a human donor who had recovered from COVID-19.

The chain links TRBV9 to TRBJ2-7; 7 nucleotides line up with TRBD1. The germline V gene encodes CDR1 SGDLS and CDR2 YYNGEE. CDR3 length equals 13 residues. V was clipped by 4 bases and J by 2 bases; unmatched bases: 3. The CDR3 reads CASSQGDPYEQYF. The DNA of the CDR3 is TGTGCCAGCAGCCAGGGGGATCCCTACGAGCAGTACTTC.

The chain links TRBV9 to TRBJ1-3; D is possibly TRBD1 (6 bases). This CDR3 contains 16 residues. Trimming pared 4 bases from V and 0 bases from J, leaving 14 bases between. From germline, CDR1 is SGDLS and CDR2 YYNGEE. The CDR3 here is CASSPGTPVSGNTIYF. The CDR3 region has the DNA TGTGCCAGCAGCCCGGGGACACCGGTCTCTGGAAACACCATATATTTT.

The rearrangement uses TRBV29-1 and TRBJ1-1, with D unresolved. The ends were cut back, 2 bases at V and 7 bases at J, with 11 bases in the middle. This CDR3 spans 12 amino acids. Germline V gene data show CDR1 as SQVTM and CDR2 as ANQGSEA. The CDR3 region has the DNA TGCAGCGTTGAATGGAAGGGCCGTGAAGCTTTCTTT. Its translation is CSVEWKGREAFF.

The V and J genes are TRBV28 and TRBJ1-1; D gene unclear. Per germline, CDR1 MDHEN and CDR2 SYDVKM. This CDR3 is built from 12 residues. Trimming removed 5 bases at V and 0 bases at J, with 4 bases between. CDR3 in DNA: TGTGCCAGCAGTACTATGAACACTGAAGCTTTCTTT. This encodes CASSTMNTEAFF.

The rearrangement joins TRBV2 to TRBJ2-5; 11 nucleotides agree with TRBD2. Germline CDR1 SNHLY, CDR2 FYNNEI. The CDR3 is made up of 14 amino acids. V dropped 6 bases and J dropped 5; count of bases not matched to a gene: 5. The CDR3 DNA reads TGTGCCAGCAGGAGAAGGACTAGCGGGGAGACCCAGTACTTC. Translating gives CASRRRTSGETQYF.

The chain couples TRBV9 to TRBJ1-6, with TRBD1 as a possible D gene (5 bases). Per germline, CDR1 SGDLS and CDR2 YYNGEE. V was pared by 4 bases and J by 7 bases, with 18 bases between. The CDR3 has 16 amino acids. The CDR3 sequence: CASSHPPAGKNSPLHF. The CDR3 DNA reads TGTGCCAGCAGCCATCCTCCAGCAGGGAAGAATTCACCCCTCCACTTT.

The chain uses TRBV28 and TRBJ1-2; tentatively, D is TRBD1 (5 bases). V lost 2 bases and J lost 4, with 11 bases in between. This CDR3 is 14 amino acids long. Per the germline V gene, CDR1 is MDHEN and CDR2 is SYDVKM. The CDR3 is CASSLVQRGYGYTF. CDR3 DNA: TGTGCCAGCAGTTTAGTTCAGAGGGGCTATGGCTACACCTTC.

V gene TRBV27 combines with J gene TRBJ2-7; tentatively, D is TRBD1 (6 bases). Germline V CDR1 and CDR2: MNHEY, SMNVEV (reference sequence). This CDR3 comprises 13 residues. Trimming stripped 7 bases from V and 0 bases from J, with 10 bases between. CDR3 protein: CASTRTDSYEQYF. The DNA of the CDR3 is TGTGCCAGCACCAGGACAGACTCCTACGAGCAGTACTTC.

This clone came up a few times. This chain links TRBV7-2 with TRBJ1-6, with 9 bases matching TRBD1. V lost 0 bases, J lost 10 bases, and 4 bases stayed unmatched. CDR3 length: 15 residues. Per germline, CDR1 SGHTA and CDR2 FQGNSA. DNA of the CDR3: TGTGCCAGCAGCTTAGCACAGGGGGCAAGATCACCCCTCCACTTT. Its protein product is CASSLAQGARSPLHF.

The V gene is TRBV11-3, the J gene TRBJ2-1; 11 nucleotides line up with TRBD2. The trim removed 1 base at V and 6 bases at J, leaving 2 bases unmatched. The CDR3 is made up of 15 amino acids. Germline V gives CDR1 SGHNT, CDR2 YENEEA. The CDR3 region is CASSLGLAGTNEQFF. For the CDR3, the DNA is TGTGCCAGCAGCTTAGGACTAGCGGGGACCAATGAGCAGTTCTTC.

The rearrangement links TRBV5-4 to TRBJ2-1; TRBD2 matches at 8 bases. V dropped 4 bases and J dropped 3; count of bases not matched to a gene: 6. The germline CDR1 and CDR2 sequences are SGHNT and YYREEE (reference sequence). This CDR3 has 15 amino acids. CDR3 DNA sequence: TGTGCCAGCAGCCAAGAGCGGGGGCACTACAATGAGCAGTTCTTC. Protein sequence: CASSQERGHYNEQFF.

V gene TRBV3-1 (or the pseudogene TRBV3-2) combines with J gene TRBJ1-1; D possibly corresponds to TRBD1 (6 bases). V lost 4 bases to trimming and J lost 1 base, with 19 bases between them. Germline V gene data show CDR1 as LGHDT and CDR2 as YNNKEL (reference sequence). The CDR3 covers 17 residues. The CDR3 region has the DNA TGTGCCAGCAGCCCCCCCCCTAGGGGGATCAAGAACACTGAAGCTTTCTTT. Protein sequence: CASSPPPRGIKNTEAFF.

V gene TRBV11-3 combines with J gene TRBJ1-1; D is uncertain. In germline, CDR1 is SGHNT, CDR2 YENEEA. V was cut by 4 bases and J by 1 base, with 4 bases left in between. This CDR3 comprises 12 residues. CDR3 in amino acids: CASSSQNTEAFF. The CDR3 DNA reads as TGTGCCAGCAGCTCCCAGAACACTGAAGCTTTCTTT.

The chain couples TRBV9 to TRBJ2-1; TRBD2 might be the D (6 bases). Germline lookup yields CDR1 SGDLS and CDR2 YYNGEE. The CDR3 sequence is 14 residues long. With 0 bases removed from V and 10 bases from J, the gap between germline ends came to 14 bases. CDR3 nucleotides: TGTGCCAGCAGCGTAGAGATCACGGCGGGAGAGCAGTTCTTC. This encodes CASSVEITAGEQFF.

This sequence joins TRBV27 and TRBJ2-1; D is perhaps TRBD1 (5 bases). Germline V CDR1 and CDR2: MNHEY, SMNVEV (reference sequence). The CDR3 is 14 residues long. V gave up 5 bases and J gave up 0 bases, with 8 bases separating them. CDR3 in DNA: TGTGCCAGCAGTGACAGTACCTCCTACAATGAGCAGTTCTTC. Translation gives CASSDSTSYNEQFF.